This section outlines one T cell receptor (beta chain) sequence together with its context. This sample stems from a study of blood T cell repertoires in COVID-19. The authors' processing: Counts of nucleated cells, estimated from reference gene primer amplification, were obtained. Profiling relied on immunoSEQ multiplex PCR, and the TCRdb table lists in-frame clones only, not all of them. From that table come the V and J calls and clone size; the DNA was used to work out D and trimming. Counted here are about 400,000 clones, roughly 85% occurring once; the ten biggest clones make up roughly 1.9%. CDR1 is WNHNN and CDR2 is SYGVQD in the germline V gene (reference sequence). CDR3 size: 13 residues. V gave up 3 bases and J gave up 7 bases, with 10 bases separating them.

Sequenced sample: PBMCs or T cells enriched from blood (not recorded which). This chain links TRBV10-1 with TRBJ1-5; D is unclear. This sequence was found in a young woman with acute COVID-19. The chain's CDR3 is CASSEGRRQPQHF. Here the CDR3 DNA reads TGCGCCAGCAGTGAAGGGAGACGGCAGCCCCAGCATTTT.